A selection of T cell receptor beta chains follows, all from one sample in a study of blood T cell repertoires in COVID-19. The table came from immunoSEQ multiplex PCR; TCRdb's copy has only in-frame clones and leaves some out. The sample comprises 120,000 or so clones, 80% to 90% of which are singletons, and around 30% rests with the top ten. Sample: peripheral blood. Receptor source: a man aged 65 to 79 with active or convalescent COVID-19. Both conserved end residues are part of each CDR3. The D gene is left open where the match is weak. Clone size, where shown, is once, few, many, or a class for clones that have expanded.

d_gene	v_gene	abundance	j_gene	CDR3nt	CDR3aa
-	TRBV27	-	TRBJ1-5	TGTGCCAGCAGTCCCCGGTCCCCCAATCAGCCCCAGCATTTT	CASSPRSPNQPQHF
-	TRBV7-3	once	TRBJ2-2	TGTGCCAGCACCCAGGGGGGCAGCACCGGGGAGCTGTTTTTT	CASTQGGSTGELFF
TRBD2	TRBV19	-	TRBJ2-7	TGTGCCAGTAGTCCGGTGGGAGGGCCTGTCGAGCAGTACTTC	CASSPVGGPVEQYF
TRBD1	TRBV10-3	-	TRBJ1-1	TGTGCCATCAGGAGGGGACAGGCCATGAACACTGAAGCTTTCTTT	CAIRRGQAMNTEAFF
-	TRBV11-2	-	TRBJ2-1	TGTGCCAGCAGCTTAGCTCCCCTAGCGAGTCCCTACAATGAGCAGTTCTTC	CASSLAPLASPYNEQFF
TRBD1	TRBV10-3	few	TRBJ1-2	TGTGCCATCAGTCCACAGGGGAACTATGGCTACACCTTC	CAISPQGNYGYTF
-	TRBV27	-	TRBJ2-6	TGTGCCAGCAGTTTACTATCCTCCTCTGGGGCCAACGTCCTGACTTTC	CASSLLSSSGANVLTF
-	TRBV5-4	-	TRBJ2-5	TGTGCCAGCAGCGAAGTCTCTTGGGGGAGAGGGGGAGAGACCCAGTACTTC	CASSEVSWGRGGETQYF
TRBD1	TRBV6-5	-	TRBJ2-7	TGTGCCAGCAGTTACCCTCGACAGGGCTCCTACGAGCAGTACTTC	CASSYPRQGSYEQYF
-	TRBV19	-	TRBJ2-7	TGTGCCAGTAGTTCCAGATACAAGGGGTATCTCTACGAGCAGTACTTC	CASSSRYKGYLYEQYF
-	TRBV29-1	few	TRBJ1-5	TGCAGCGTTGTCGGGGGGGGCAATCAGCCCCAGCATTTT	CSVVGGGNQPQHF
-	TRBV19	-	TRBJ2-5	TGTGCCAGTAGCGAGGGAGGGGGAGGAGAGACCCAGTACTTC	CASSEGGGGETQYF
TRBD2	TRBV28	-	TRBJ2-3	TGTGCCAGCGGGCGCGGGAGTCGGCGGGATACGCAGTATTTT	CASGRGSRRDTQYF
-	TRBV27	-	TRBJ2-7	TGTGCCAGCAGGAAACCCACGGGTGAGCAGTACTTC	CASRKPTGEQYF
-	TRBV18	-	TRBJ1-5	TGTGCCAGCTCACCACCCATGGGGGGTCGCAATCAGCCCCAGCATTTT	CASSPPMGGRNQPQHF
TRBD1	TRBV5-4	-	TRBJ2-3	TGTGCCAGCAGCCCAGGGGGTTGGACGCAGTATTTT	CASSPGGWTQYF
TRBD1	TRBV5-1	-	TRBJ1-4	TGCGCCAGCAGCTCTCAAGAATCGACAGGGCCCACTGGGGAACTGTTTTTT	CASSSQESTGPTGELFF
-	TRBV13	-	TRBJ2-7	TGTGCCAGCAGCTTGCCCGTTGGGGGCAGGGAAAGGGAGCAGTACTTC	CASSLPVGGREREQYF
TRBD2	TRBV7-6	-	TRBJ2-7	TGTGCCAGCAGCCTGACTAGCGGGGGCTCCTACGAGCAGTACTTC	CASSLTSGGSYEQYF
TRBD1	TRBV11-2	-	TRBJ1-4	TGTGCCAGCAGCCCGAGAAGTCAGGGGGCAGAATCTAATGAAAAACTGTTTTTT	CASSPRSQGAESNEKLFF
TRBD1	TRBV5-4	-	TRBJ2-7	TGTGCCAGCAGCTGGGGACAGGGTCAATACGAGCAGTACTTC	CASSWGQGQYEQYF
TRBD1	TRBV28	-	TRBJ1-2	TGTGCCAGCAGTTTATGGCAGGGGGTTACTAACTATGGCTACACCTTC	CASSLWQGVTNYGYTF
TRBD1	TRBV25-1	-	TRBJ1-6	TGTGCCAGCAGTGAATATCGGGACAGGTTCTCACCCCTCCACTTT	CASSEYRDRFSPLHF
TRBD1	TRBV5-1	-	TRBJ1-5	TGCGCCAGCAGCTTGGAAGGGGGCGGTCGCAATCAGCCCCAGCATTTT	CASSLEGGGRNQPQHF
TRBD1	TRBV7-6	-	TRBJ2-3	TGTGCCAGCAGCTTACTTTCGGGACAGGTAGACACAGATACGCAGTATTTT	CASSLLSGQVDTDTQYF
TRBD1	TRBV19	-	TRBJ1-2	TGTGCCAGTAGTCCCCGACAGGGAGTGGGCTACACCTTC	CASSPRQGVGYTF
-	TRBV24-1	-	TRBJ1-2	TGTGCCACCAGTGATCCTACAGAGGAGGTAGGCTATGGCTACACCTTC	CATSDPTEEVGYGYTF
TRBD1	TRBV10-3	-	TRBJ1-5	TGTGCCATCAGTCCCTCGACAGGGAGTCAGCCCCAGCATTTT	CAISPSTGSQPQHF
TRBD1	TRBV7-6	once	TRBJ1-1	TGTGCCAGCAGTCCCGGGACAGGGGACACTGAAGCTTTCTTT	CASSPGTGDTEAFF
-	TRBV24-1	once	TRBJ1-5	TGTGCCACCAGTGACCCTAATCAGCCCCAGCATTTT	CATSDPNQPQHF
-	TRBV5-5	-	TRBJ2-6	TGTGCCAGCAGCTTTGGTGGCCCTGGGGCCAACGTCCTGACTTTC	CASSFGGPGANVLTF
-	TRBV3-1/TRBV3-2	-	TRBJ2-1	TGTGCCAGCAGCCGCGGCCCGGATGAGCAGTTCTTC	CASSRGPDEQFF
TRBD2	TRBV28	-	TRBJ2-1	TGTGCCAGCAGTCCCGCTGGCGCGGGAGGACAAGATGAGCAGTTCTTC	CASSPAGAGGQDEQFF
-	TRBV27	-	TRBJ2-6	TGTGCCAGCAGGGCCGGGGGGCTCTCTGGGGCCAACGTCCTGACTTTC	CASRAGGLSGANVLTF
TRBD1	TRBV5-8	-	TRBJ1-2	TGTGCCAGCACCCCGGCCCCAGCCAGGGGGTACTATGGCTACACCTTC	CASTPAPARGYYGYTF
-	TRBV27	-	TRBJ1-6	TGTGCCAGCAGTTTGTCAGATAATTCACCCCTCCACTTT	CASSLSDNSPLHF
-	TRBV19	-	TRBJ1-5	TGTGCCAGTACCACCCCGGGATCGTGGGATCAGCCCCAGCATTTT	CASTTPGSWDQPQHF
TRBD2	TRBV2	few	TRBJ2-1	TGTGCCAGCAGCGCTCTAGCGGATCTGTACAATGAGCAGTTCTTC	CASSALADLYNEQFF
-	TRBV6-2/TRBV6-3	-	TRBJ2-1	TGTGCCAGCAGTTACTCCACGGACTCTAAGCAGTTCTTC	CASSYSTDSKQFF
-	TRBV2	-	TRBJ2-3	TGTGCCAGCAGCGGACTCCTCAACCCAGATACGCAGTATTTT	CASSGLLNPDTQYF
-	TRBV10-3	-	TRBJ1-2	TGTGCCATCAGTGAACAGGGATATGGCTACACCTTC	CAISEQGYGYTF
-	TRBV7-9	-	TRBJ2-7	TGTGCCAGCAGCTTAGCTACCTACGAGCAGTACTTC	CASSLATYEQYF
-	TRBV5-1	-	TRBJ2-3	TGCGCCAGCAGCCCCCCCCTCACCAGAACCACAGATACGCAGTATTTT	CASSPPLTRTTDTQYF
TRBD1	TRBV5-4	few	TRBJ2-7	TGTGCCAGCAGCTTCGGGACAGGGGCCTCTACTCCCTACGAGCAGTACTTC	CASSFGTGASTPYEQYF
TRBD2	TRBV11-2	-	TRBJ2-4	TGTGCCAGCAGCTTACTAGCGGCGGAGAGCATTCAGTACTTC	CASSLLAAESIQYF
TRBD2	TRBV7-9	-	TRBJ2-2	TGTGCTCTTCAGCGGGGCGGGAGCGACACCGGGGAGCTGTTTTTT	CALQRGGSDTGELFF